Listed below are T cell receptor beta chains from one sample, sequenced in a study of cytomegalovirus exposure and HLA in healthy donors. Measured with immunoSEQ multiplex PCR; TCRdb has only the in-frame clones, and not every one. The sample has approximately 130,000 clones, roughly four fifths seen once; the top ten hold roughly 3.1%. Sequenced input: PBMCs. The receptors here all came from a young man in good health and CMV-seronegative. CDR3s include the opening cysteine and the closing phenylalanine or tryptophan. The order of the fields is CDR3 protein, CDR3 DNA, clone size, D gene, J gene, V gene. The D gene is left open where the match is weak. Some rows have no size entry. The others give once, few or many, or a class for an expanded clone.

CDR3 protein: CASRTQGVGELFF; CDR3 DNA: TGTGCCAGCAGAACTCAGGGGGTCGGGGAGCTGTTTTTT; clone size: -; D gene: TRBD1; J gene: TRBJ2-2; V gene: TRBV4-2
CDR3 protein: CASSPQGEETQYF; CDR3 DNA: TGTGCCAGCAGTCCTCAGGGGGAAGAGACCCAGTACTTC; clone size: -; D gene: TRBD1; J gene: TRBJ2-5; V gene: TRBV27
CDR3 protein: CASSLATSSRNEQFF; CDR3 DNA: TGTGCCAGCAGTTTGGCTACTAGTTCCCGGAATGAGCAGTTCTTC; clone size: -; D gene: -; J gene: TRBJ2-1; V gene: TRBV28
CDR3 protein: CASSLYSELSYGYTF; CDR3 DNA: TGTGCCAGCAGTTTATACTCGGAGCTAAGCTATGGCTACACCTTC; clone size: -; D gene: -; J gene: TRBJ1-2; V gene: TRBV28
CDR3 protein: CSVEDGGYEQYF; CDR3 DNA: TGCAGCGTTGAAGATGGAGGCTACGAGCAGTACTTC; clone size: -; D gene: -; J gene: TRBJ2-7; V gene: TRBV29-1
CDR3 protein: CASSQVAGGYTGELFF; CDR3 DNA: TGCGCCAGCAGCCAAGTCGCAGGGGGGTACACCGGGGAGCTGTTTTTT; clone size: few; D gene: -; J gene: TRBJ2-2; V gene: TRBV4-1
CDR3 protein: CASSYGDDYEQYF; CDR3 DNA: TGTGCCAGCAGTTACGGTGACGACTACGAGCAGTACTTC; clone size: -; D gene: -; J gene: TRBJ2-7; V gene: TRBV6-6
CDR3 protein: CASSLPAGNTGELFF; CDR3 DNA: TGTGCCAGCAGCTTACCAGCGGGGAACACCGGGGAGCTGTTTTTT; clone size: -; D gene: -; J gene: TRBJ2-2; V gene: TRBV7-9
CDR3 protein: CASSLAGQAEQFF; CDR3 DNA: TGTGCTAGCAGCTTAGCGGGACAGGCCGAGCAGTTCTTC; clone size: -; D gene: -; J gene: TRBJ2-1; V gene: TRBV7-7
CDR3 protein: CASSGTGGSYNEQFF; CDR3 DNA: TGTGCCAGCAGTGGGACAGGGGGATCCTACAATGAGCAGTTCTTC; clone size: -; D gene: TRBD1; J gene: TRBJ2-1; V gene: TRBV27
CDR3 protein: CASRRDRGNHEQFF; CDR3 DNA: TGTGCCAGCAGACGGGACAGAGGGAATCATGAGCAGTTCTTC; clone size: -; D gene: TRBD1; J gene: TRBJ2-1; V gene: TRBV11-2
CDR3 protein: CASSHATGRTDTQYF; CDR3 DNA: TGCGCCAGCAGCCACGCGACAGGCCGCACAGATACGCAGTATTTT; clone size: once; D gene: -; J gene: TRBJ2-3; V gene: TRBV4-3
CDR3 protein: CATDPTGPMVGTQYF; CDR3 DNA: TGTGCCACCGATCCTACAGGCCCTATGGTTGGGACCCAGTACTTC; clone size: few; D gene: -; J gene: TRBJ2-5; V gene: TRBV2
CDR3 protein: CASNRRTGRSQPQHF; CDR3 DNA: TGTGCCAGCAATCGTCGGACAGGGAGGAGTCAGCCCCAGCATTTT; clone size: -; D gene: TRBD1; J gene: TRBJ1-5; V gene: TRBV28
CDR3 protein: CASRGQFPDEQFF; CDR3 DNA: TGTGCCAGCAGGGGACAATTCCCCGATGAGCAGTTCTTC; clone size: once; D gene: -; J gene: TRBJ2-1; V gene: TRBV28
CDR3 protein: CASSWQRTGGSFGPQHF; CDR3 DNA: TGTGCCAGCAGCTGGCAACGGACAGGGGGCAGTTTTGGACCCCAGCATTTT; clone size: -; D gene: TRBD1; J gene: TRBJ1-5; V gene: TRBV7-8
CDR3 protein: CASSEREFTDTQYF; CDR3 DNA: TGTGCCAGCAGCGAAAGAGAATTCACAGATACGCAGTATTTT; clone size: once; D gene: -; J gene: TRBJ2-3; V gene: TRBV6-5
CDR3 protein: CASSDPGQLGGYTF; CDR3 DNA: TGTGCCAGCAGTGATCCAGGACAGTTGGGCGGCTACACCTTC; clone size: -; D gene: -; J gene: TRBJ1-2; V gene: TRBV6-1
CDR3 protein: CASSQSTHGVDSHTEAFF; CDR3 DNA: TGCGCCAGCAGCCAATCCACCCACGGCGTCGACAGCCACACTGAAGCTTTCTTT; clone size: -; D gene: -; J gene: TRBJ1-1; V gene: TRBV4-1
CDR3 protein: CASRNSGEAYTQYF; CDR3 DNA: TGCGCCAGCAGGAATTCGGGGGAGGCGTATACGCAGTATTTT; clone size: -; D gene: -; J gene: TRBJ2-3; V gene: TRBV5-1
CDR3 protein: CASIWTGDYNSPLHF; CDR3 DNA: TGTGCCAGCATTTGGACAGGGGACTATAATTCACCCCTCCACTTT; clone size: -; D gene: TRBD1; J gene: TRBJ1-6; V gene: TRBV2
CDR3 protein: CSAWGGAGRSVDTEAFF; CDR3 DNA: TGCAGCGCCTGGGGGGGGGCCGGTAGGTCCGTAGACACTGAAGCTTTCTTT; clone size: few; D gene: -; J gene: TRBJ1-1; V gene: TRBV29-1
CDR3 protein: CASSVSQLAGVWGTDTQYF; CDR3 DNA: TGTGCCAGCAGCGTTTCTCAGCTAGCGGGAGTTTGGGGCACAGATACGCAGTATTTT; clone size: few; D gene: TRBD2; J gene: TRBJ2-3; V gene: TRBV9
CDR3 protein: CASSEAIVGGSYEQYF; CDR3 DNA: TGTGCCAGCAGTGAAGCGATCGTCGGGGGATCCTACGAGCAGTACTTC; clone size: -; D gene: -; J gene: TRBJ2-7; V gene: TRBV6-1
CDR3 protein: CASSAPTGGSYGYTF; CDR3 DNA: TGTGCCAGCAGCGCTCCCACAGGGGGTTCGTATGGCTACACCTTC; clone size: few; D gene: TRBD1; J gene: TRBJ1-2; V gene: TRBV5-4
CDR3 protein: CASSGQGPEAFF; CDR3 DNA: TGTGCCAGCAGCGGACAGGGGCCTGAAGCTTTCTTT; clone size: -; D gene: TRBD1; J gene: TRBJ1-1; V gene: TRBV5-6
CDR3 protein: CASSQEFSGLLPYEQYF; CDR3 DNA: TGTGCCAGCAGCCAAGAGTTCTCGGGACTCCTGCCCTACGAGCAGTACTTC; clone size: -; D gene: -; J gene: TRBJ2-7; V gene: TRBV14